These 29 T cell receptor beta chains were all obtained from the same sample, sequenced in a study of early T cells in non-severe SARS-CoV-2 infection. TCRdb redid the calling of the 5' RACE reads with MiXCR, one entry per CDR3 protein. The sample comprises over 45,000 distinct CDR3 sequences, around 6.6% of which are singletons, and roughly 5.6% rests with the top ten. Here the sequenced sample was whole blood, taken at baseline. All receptors come from an adult who was a healthcare worker with PCR-confirmed SARS-CoV-2 infection or an uninfected control (not recorded which).

This clonotype came up many times. This chain joins TRBV6-1 and TRBJ1-5; D remains unclear. The CDR3 extends over 14 amino acids. Trimming removed 2 bases at V and 6 bases at J, with 11 bases between. Germline values: CDR1 MNHNS, CDR2 SASEGT. The CDR3 sequence: CASSEWEAGQPQHF. The CDR3 nucleotides read TGTGCCAGCAGTGAATGGGAGGCAGGTCAGCCCCAGCATTTT.

This clonotype was detected many times. The rearrangement links TRBV4-3 to TRBJ1-5; D remains unclear. This CDR3 contains 12 residues. The V end was cut by 10 bases, the J end by 4 bases, with 11 bases between. Germline V gene sequence: CDR1 LGHNA, CDR2 YSLEER. CDR3 nucleotide sequence: TGCGCCACCCGGGGAGGGAATCAGCCCCAGCATTTT. Translated, it gives CATRGGNQPQHF.

This clonotype was picked up many times. This chain connects TRBV6-1 to TRBJ2-7, with D perhaps matching TRBD1 (6 bases). This CDR3 has 15 amino acids. Germline V gene lookup returns CDR1 MNHNS and CDR2 SASEGT. Trimming took 3 bases from V and 4 from J, leaving 16 bases between them. The CDR3 is CASSEARRDMYEQYF. Here the CDR3 DNA reads TGTGCCAGCAGTGAGGCAAGACGGGACATGTACGAGCAGTACTTC.

In its sample, this clonotype was seen many times. J is TRBJ2-5 and V is TRBV9; maybe TRBD2 (6 bases). CDR3 length: 17 amino acids. V lost 4 bases and J 5 bases, leaving 24 bases between the germline ends. CDR1 and CDR2 from the germline V gene are SGDLS and YYNGEE. The CDR3 DNA sequence: TGTGCCAGCAGCCCTACTAGACGGGAGTTTGGAGGGGAGACCCAGTACTTC. Amino acid sequence: CASSPTRREFGGETQYF.

The rearrangement uses TRBV29-1 and TRBJ2-3; 10 bases fit TRBD2. V was pared by 1 base and J by 4 bases, with 5 bases of the junction left unmatched. Germline V CDR1 and CDR2: SQVTM, ANQGSEA. This CDR3 spans 15 amino acids. CDR3 residues: CSVEGGTSGADTQYF. The CDR3, as DNA: TGCAGCGTTGAAGGAGGAACTAGCGGGGCAGATACGCAGTATTTT.

This clonotype was detected ten times or more. This chain uses TRBV12-3 or TRBV12-4 with TRBJ2-7; D may correspond to TRBD1 or TRBD2 (5 bases each). V was cut by 4 bases and J by 1 base, with 14 bases left in between. The length of the CDR3 is 15 residues. The CDR3 DNA sequence: TGTGCCAGCAGTTCACCGGGACGGGGATCCTACGAGCAGTACTTC. It yields the protein CASSSPGRGSYEQYF.

This clonotype was detected ten times or more. The chain joins TRBV23-1 to TRBJ1-1; D remains ambiguous. TRBV23-1 is noted as an ORF with a role that remains uncertain. Trimming left V 0 bases short and J 6 bases short, with 11 bases between. The CDR3 is 14 residues long. The CDR3 region is CASSQSRVNAEAFF. The CDR3 DNA is TGCGCCAGCAGTCAATCGAGGGTTAACGCTGAAGCTTTCTTT.

By proportion, this clonotype is medium-sized (0.01 to 0.1%). The chain joins TRBV6-4 to TRBJ2-1, with D possibly being TRBD1 (6 bases). The CDR3 has 15 residues. Looked up from germline, CDR1 is MRHNA and CDR2 is SNTAGT. Trimming pared 2 bases from V and 6 bases from J, leaving 14 bases between. The CDR3, as DNA: TGTGCCAGCAGTGACCCGGGCAGGGGCCTCAATGAGCAGTTCTTC. Protein sequence: CASSDPGRGLNEQFF.

This clonotype was observed at least ten times. The rearrangement uses TRBV12-3 or TRBV12-4 and TRBJ1-1; D is undetermined. With 3 bases removed from V and 4 bases from J, the gap between germline ends came to 9 bases. This CDR3 contains 13 residues. The CDR3 nucleotides read TGTGCCAGCAGTTTGCAATGGGGCACTGAAGCTTTCTTT. Its translation is CASSLQWGTEAFF.

This clonotype was found a few times. The chain is built from TRBV12-3 or TRBV12-4 and TRBJ2-3; 7 positions match TRBD1. The CDR3 loop spans 16 amino acids. The V segment lost 4 bases and the J segment 0 bases; nucleotides outside the gene matches: 7. The CDR3 here is CASSSTTGISTDTQYF. CDR3 coding DNA: TGTGCCAGCAGTTCCACGACAGGGATTAGCACAGATACGCAGTATTTT.

CDR3 DNA sequence: TGTGCCAGCAGCCAAGATATAGCCCGGAACATTCAGTACTTC. Translation gives CASSQDIARNIQYF. The chain links TRBV4-2 to TRBJ2-4, with D unresolved. This CDR3 is 14 amino acids long. V dropped 0 bases and J dropped 7 bases, with 10 bases sitting between them. Per germline, CDR1 LGHNA and CDR2 YNFKEQ.

CDR3 region: CASSQGAGVYTGELFF. Written as DNA, the CDR3 is TGCGCCAGCAGCCAAGGGGCAGGGGTTTACACCGGGGAGCTGTTTTTT. V gene TRBV4-3 combines with J gene TRBJ2-2, with D perhaps TRBD1 (6 bases). The CDR3 sequence is 16 residues long. V was clipped by 1 base and J by 3 bases, with 12 bases between them. The germline V gene has CDR1 LGHNA and CDR2 YSLEER.

Ten or more counts support this clonotype. This chain connects TRBV7-9 to TRBJ2-1, with 7 bases fitting TRBD2. Germline-derived CDR1 and CDR2 are SEHNR and FQNEAQ (reference sequence). Germline trimming cut 4 bases from V and 5 bases from J; bases unmatched to any gene: 8. The CDR3 runs 15 residues. Here the CDR3 DNA reads TGTGCCAGCAGCTCAACCGGGGGGTATAACAATGAGCAGTTCTTC. Protein sequence: CASSSTGGYNNEQFF.

The chain recombines TRBV27 with TRBJ1-1; 7 bases line up with TRBD1. The V gene end was trimmed by 2 bases and the J gene end by 1 base; junction bases not matched to a gene: 7. Germline lookup yields CDR1 MNHEY and CDR2 SMNVEV (reference sequence). The CDR3 contains 16 residues. The CDR3 DNA follows: TGTGCCAGCAGTTTAATGTATACAGGGGAGAACACTGAAGCTTTCTTT. This translates into CASSLMYTGENTEAFF.

This clonotype has ten or more counts. CDR3 bases: TGTGCCATCAGTGAGTCAGCTTCCAGGGGGAGGGATACGCAGTATTTT. Encoded protein: CAISESASRGRDTQYF. The chain joins TRBV10-3 to TRBJ2-3; D might be TRBD1 (7 bases). In germline, CDR1 is ENHRY, CDR2 SYGVKD. With 0 bases removed from V and 6 bases from J, the gap between germline ends came to 16 bases. This CDR3 has 16 amino acids.

This clonotype was detected many times. The genes are TRBV4-1 and TRBJ1-4; possible D gene TRBD1, 6 bases. V lost 0 bases and J lost 8, with 13 bases in between. This CDR3 region has 15 residues. Germline V gene sequence: CDR1 MGHRA, CDR2 YSYEKL. CDR3 amino acids: CASSQDNRVGEKLFF. The CDR3 coding sequence is TGCGCCAGCAGCCAAGATAACAGGGTAGGGGAAAAACTGTTTTTT.

This clonotype was detected many times. V gene TRBV19 combines with J gene TRBJ2-7, with D perhaps TRBD1 or TRBD2 (5 bases each). This CDR3 contains 16 residues. The germline V gene encodes CDR1 LNHDA and CDR2 SQIVND (reference sequence). Trimming pared 2 bases from V and 0 bases from J, leaving 14 bases between. CDR3 nucleotides: TGTGCCAGTAGTATAATATGGGGGACCAGCTCCTACGAGCAGTACTTC. Translating gives CASSIIWGTSSYEQYF. The full variable domain, its missing parts supplied by reference TRBV19 and TRBJ2-7, is DGGITQSPKYLFRKEGQNVTLSCEQNLNHDAMYWYRQDPGQGLRLIYYSQIVNDFQKGDIAEGYSVSREKKESFPLTVTSAQKNPTAFYLCASSIIWGTSSYEQYFGPGTRLTVT.

This clonotype was seen repeatedly, ten times or more. The chain's CDR3 is CASSFGVTEQSTDTQYF. CDR3 in DNA: TGTGCCAGCAGCTTTGGGGTTACGGAACAGAGCACAGATACGCAGTATTTT. The chain employs TRBV27 and TRBJ2-3; D not resolved. Trimming stripped 6 bases from V and 0 bases from J, with 19 bases between. The CDR3 has 17 residues. In germline, CDR1 is MNHEY, CDR2 SMNVEV (reference sequence).

This clonotype was seen ten or more times. The chain is built from TRBV12-3 or TRBV12-4 and TRBJ1-3; 7 bases agree with TRBD1. The V gene end was trimmed by 3 bases and the J gene end by 3 bases; junction bases not matched to a gene: 5. CDR3 length: 15 amino acids. CDR3 sequence (DNA): TGTGCCAGCAGTTTCGGGACAGCCTATGGAAACACCATATATTTT. The encoded protein is CASSFGTAYGNTIYF.

This chain links TRBV5-4 with TRBJ2-1; D uncertain. V lost 0 bases, J lost 2 bases, and 12 bases lay in between. The CDR3 runs to 16 residues. Germline values: CDR1 SGHNT, CDR2 YYREEE (reference sequence). This CDR3 is CASSLGVDVAYNEQFF. Written as DNA, the CDR3 is TGTGCCAGCAGCTTGGGTGTGGATGTCGCCTACAATGAGCAGTTCTTC.

Ten or more counts support this clonotype. The rearrangement links TRBV15 to TRBJ1-1; D gene uncertain. CDR3 length: 13 amino acids. V lost 3 bases and J 5 bases, leaving 10 bases between the germline ends. Per the germline V gene, CDR1 is LNHNV and CDR2 is YYDKDF (reference sequence). CDR3 protein: CATSSFSGTEAFF. The DNA for the CDR3 is TGTGCCACCAGCAGCTTTTCTGGGACTGAAGCTTTCTTT.

There are many counts of this clonotype. V gene TRBV7-2 combines with J gene TRBJ2-7; possible D gene TRBD1, 5 bases. Germline CDR1 reads SGHTA; CDR2 reads FQGNSA. Trimming took 5 bases from V and 3 from J, leaving 17 bases between them. This CDR3 has 15 amino acids. The CDR3 sequence: CASSEASDRVYEQYF. DNA for the CDR3: TGTGCCAGCAGCGAAGCGTCCGACAGAGTCTACGAGCAGTACTTC.

The V and J genes are TRBV20-1 and TRBJ2-5; D remains ambiguous. The ends were cut back, 3 bases at V and 2 bases at J, with 7 bases in the middle. Germline values: CDR1 DFQATT, CDR2 SNEGSKA (reference sequence). CDR3 length equals 12 residues. The CDR3 reads CSARVVQETQYF. The CDR3 DNA reads TGCAGTGCTAGGGTTGTACAAGAGACCCAGTACTTC.

The rearrangement joins TRBV20-1 to TRBJ2-1; perhaps TRBD1 as D (5 bases). The CDR3 runs 13 residues. Trimming shortened V by 5 bases and J by 4 bases, and 12 bases separated the two germline ends. Germline assignment: CDR1 DFQATT and CDR2 SNEGSKA (reference sequence). CDR3 DNA sequence: TGCAGTGCTCAGGGAACGGTTTACAATGAGCAGTTCTTC. Its translation is CSAQGTVYNEQFF.

This clonotype was picked up many times. The rearrangement joins TRBV6-5 to TRBJ1-6; possible D gene TRBD1, 5 bases. Trimming shortened V by 2 bases and J by 10 bases, and 9 bases separated the two germline ends. This CDR3 comprises 13 residues. Germline assignment: CDR1 MNHEY and CDR2 SVGAGI. The CDR3 sequence is CASSYAGYSPLHF. CDR3 sequence (DNA): TGTGCCAGCAGTTACGCAGGGTACTCACCCCTCCACTTT.

In its sample, this clonotype was seen a few times. V usage is TRBV11-2 and J usage is TRBJ2-5; 8 positions match TRBD2. CDR1 SGHAT and CDR2 FQNNGV come from the germline V gene. Trimming took 5 bases from V and 4 from J; bases not matched to a gene: 3. The CDR3 length is 13 residues. CDR3 DNA sequence: TGTGCCAGCAGCCAAGGACTAGCAGAGACCCAGTACTTC. This translates into CASSQGLAETQYF.

This clonotype was observed many times. The V and J genes are TRBV3-1 and TRBJ1-3; the D is unclear. The length of the CDR3 is 12 residues. The germline V gene has CDR1 LGHDT and CDR2 YNNKEL (reference sequence). V was pared by 8 bases and J by 2 bases, with 7 bases between. The CDR3 DNA reads TGTGCCAGCCTGGCTGCTGGAAACACCATATATTTT. Its protein is CASLAAGNTIYF.

This clonotype was counted at least ten times. The CDR3 protein is CAISGGQTSYEQYF. The CDR3, as DNA: TGTGCCATCAGTGGTGGACAGACTTCCTACGAGCAGTACTTC. The chain employs TRBV10-3 and TRBJ2-7; TRBD1 might be the D (6 bases). The CDR3 is 14 residues long. The germline gives CDR1 ENHRY, CDR2 SYGVKD. The germline V and J ends were trimmed by 4 bases and 1 base, with 11 bases remaining between them.

V usage is TRBV18 and J usage is TRBJ2-7; 8 positions agree with TRBD1. J gave up 3 bases and V 3 bases, and 7 bases lay outside the gene matches. Looked up from germline, CDR1 is KGHSH and CDR2 is LQKENI. This CDR3 is built from 15 residues. In nucleotides, the CDR3 is TGTGCCAGCTCACCTCTGACAGGGGCTAGCTACGAGCAGTACTTC. This codes for CASSPLTGASYEQYF.